The clone carrying this TCR beta chain has ten or more counts. Its antigen remains unknown. This sample is drawn from a study of early T cells in non-severe SARS-CoV-2 infection. One entry per CDR3 protein results from TCRdb running MiXCR on the 5' RACE reads. Here the sample spans tens of thousands of distinct CDR3 sequences, more than 5.5% being singletons. V gave up 2 bases and J gave up 4 bases; unmatched junction bases: 9. CDR1 is MGHRA and CDR2 is YSYEKL in the germline V gene. The CDR3 runs to 16 residues. Whole-study findings and limits: Clonotype matching in VDJdb favored anti-spike CD8 responses and did not capture private and CD4 specificities.

V and J are TRBV4-1 and TRBJ2-3, with 7 bases fitting TRBD2. This receptor was obtained from an adult who was a healthcare worker with PCR-confirmed SARS-CoV-2 infection or an uninfected control (not recorded which). Material for sequencing was whole blood. CDR3 DNA sequence: TGCGCCAGCAGCCAACCACTAGCGAGCCGGCCAGATACGCAGTATTTT. This translates into CASSQPLASRPDTQYF.